The 21 T cell receptor beta chains below all came from one sample that was sequenced in a study of memory CD4+ T cells and cytomegalovirus serostatus. Measured with immunoSEQ multiplex PCR; TCRdb has only the in-frame clones, and not every one. The sample includes around 63,000 clones, roughly 76% of them seen just once. The sort gate was single viable CD3+CD4+CD8-CD45RO+ cells for memory CD4+ T cells. Sequencing input: memory CD4+ T cells from blood. The source of these receptors is an adult in good health and CMV-seropositive.

By proportion, this clone is medium-sized. This chain joins TRBV6-1 and TRBJ1-2, with 8 bases identical to TRBD1. The CDR3 covers 17 residues. The germline V gene encodes CDR1 MNHNS and CDR2 SASEGT. V was pared by 3 bases and J by 4 bases, with 13 bases of the junction left unmatched. The CDR3 region has the DNA TGTGCCAGCAGTGATTCCCGGACAGGGCTTCGAGGCTATGGCTACACCTTC. Protein product: CASSDSRTGLRGYGYTF.

The rearrangement joins TRBV28 to TRBJ1-2, with TRBD1 as a possible D gene (6 bases). V lost 6 bases and J 4 bases, leaving 15 bases between the germline ends. The CDR3 loop spans 14 amino acids. From germline, CDR1 is MDHEN and CDR2 SYDVKM. The chain's CDR3 is CASRSTGFSYGYTF. In nucleotides, the CDR3 is TGTGCCAGCAGGTCTACAGGGTTTAGCTATGGCTACACCTTC.

The gene calls are TRBV14 and TRBJ1-1, with a tentative D call TRBD1 (5 bases). Germline CDR1 reads SGHDN; CDR2 reads FVKESK. V was clipped by 2 bases and J by 3 bases, with 22 bases between them. The CDR3 covers 18 residues. In DNA, the CDR3 is TGTGCCAGCAGCCAACTTTTACTCAGGGAAGGGTTTGACACTGAAGCTTTCTTT. Residues: CASSQLLLREGFDTEAFF.

The chain is built from TRBV2 and TRBJ1-6; no reliable D call. Germline CDR1 SNHLY, CDR2 FYNNEI. The CDR3 runs 12 residues. The germline V and J ends were trimmed by 5 bases and 9 bases, with 8 bases remaining between them. CDR3 sequence: CASSIWGSPLHF. CDR3 coding DNA: TGTGCCAGCAGTATCTGGGGTTCACCCCTCCACTTT.

The chain couples TRBV19 to TRBJ1-1; D remains unclear. Trimming took 3 bases from V and 2 from J, leaving 7 bases between them. CDR1 LNHDA and CDR2 SQIVND come from the germline V gene (reference sequence). The CDR3 runs 13 residues. The CDR3 is CASSIQTNTEAFF. The DNA of the CDR3 is TGTGCCAGTAGTATCCAGACTAACACTGAAGCTTTCTTT.

The rearrangement links TRBV10-3 to TRBJ2-5; D possibly uses TRBD1 or TRBD2 (7 bases each). The V gene's germline CDR1 is ENHRY and CDR2 SYGVKD. Trimming stripped 8 bases from V and 2 bases from J, with 12 bases between. This CDR3 region has 13 residues. The CDR3 sequence: CAIQGGAQETQYF. The CDR3 DNA reads as TGTGCCATCCAGGGGGGGGCTCAAGAGACCCAGTACTTC.

This clone was detected once. CDR3 bases: TGTGCCAGCAGCTTAGCTCAGATATCCGGGGAGCTGTTTTTT. It is translated as CASSLAQISGELFF. This chain uses TRBV7-2 with TRBJ2-2; D gene unclear. V was trimmed by 0 bases and J by 6 bases, leaving 8 bases between them. The V gene's germline CDR1 is SGHTA and CDR2 FQGNSA. The CDR3 covers 14 residues.

The genes are TRBV19 and TRBJ1-5, with unresolved D. CDR1 LNHDA and CDR2 SQIVND come from the germline V gene (reference sequence). Trimming took 9 bases from V and 5 from J, leaving 14 bases between them. The CDR3 is 13 amino acids. CDR3 amino acids: CASSRRGDQPQHF. DNA for the CDR3: TGTGCCAGCTCACGACGCGGGGATCAGCCCCAGCATTTT.

This clone was seen more than once but under ten times. The rearrangement uses TRBV7-6 and TRBJ1-6; 7 bases fit TRBD1. The CDR3 sequence is 16 residues long. The junction had 4 bases not matched to a gene; V was cut back by 3 bases and J by 2 bases. The germline V gene encodes CDR1 SGHVS and CDR2 FNYEAQ. Here the CDR3 DNA reads TGTGCCAGCAGCTTCGACAGGGTACCCTATAATTCACCCCTCCACTTT. Its translation is CASSFDRVPYNSPLHF.

The chain combines TRBV2 with TRBJ2-5; tentatively, D is TRBD2 (6 bases). Trimming shortened V by 1 base and J by 2 bases, and 8 bases separated the two germline ends. The CDR3 extends over 14 amino acids. Looked up from germline, CDR1 is SNHLY and CDR2 is FYNNEI. The CDR3 DNA sequence: TGTGCCAGCAGTGAAGATCTAGCGCAAGAGACCCAGTACTTC. It encodes CASSEDLAQETQYF.

This rearrangement joins TRBV25-1 to TRBJ1-2; 7 bases are shared with TRBD1. Germline V lookup: CDR1 MGHDK, CDR2 SYGVNS. Germline trimming cut 5 bases from V and 6 bases from J; bases unmatched to any gene: 6. The CDR3 totals 13 residues. The CDR3 DNA is TGTGCCAGCAGTAGTCGACAGGGCCATGGCTACACCTTC. The encoded protein is CASSSRQGHGYTF.

This clone has just a few counts. The gene calls are TRBV30 and TRBJ2-7, with 10 nucleotides matching TRBD2. The CDR3 sequence is 15 residues long. The germline V gene has CDR1 GTSNPN and CDR2 SVGIG (reference sequence). With 8 bases clipped from V and 1 base from J, the junction kept 11 bases outside the gene matches. In nucleotides, the CDR3 is TGTGCCGGGGGTCGGGGACTAGCGTTTTCCTACGAGCAGTACTTC. Protein sequence: CAGGRGLAFSYEQYF.

The rearrangement joins TRBV6-5 to TRBJ2-3, with no clear D. The CDR3 consists of 14 residues. Germline CDR1 and CDR2: MNHEY and SVGAGI. Trimming cost V 4 bases and J 6 bases, with 14 bases left between them. CDR3 protein: CASSSSHPTDTQYF. In DNA, the CDR3 is TGTGCCAGCAGTTCTAGTCATCCGACGGATACGCAGTATTTT.

This clone was counted between two and nine times. The gene calls are TRBV11-2 and TRBJ1-2, with TRBD1 as a possible D gene (5 bases). This CDR3 is built from 16 residues. V lost 1 base and J lost 10, with 22 bases in between. Germline values: CDR1 SGHAT, CDR2 FQNNGV. DNA for the CDR3: TGTGCCAGCAGCTTAGTTCCCCAGGGAAGGGGTCATGACTACACCTTC. Protein sequence: CASSLVPQGRGHDYTF.

This chain connects TRBV19 to TRBJ1-5; D is ambiguous. Trimming stripped 4 bases from V and 5 bases from J, with 15 bases between. The germline V gene has CDR1 LNHDA and CDR2 SQIVND (reference sequence). This CDR3 comprises 15 residues. Written as DNA, the CDR3 is TGTGCCAGTAGTACAGATCGAGGGCAAGATCAGCCCCAGCATTTT. Translation: CASSTDRGQDQPQHF.

The genes are TRBV7-9 and TRBJ2-6; no reliable D call. Trimming removed 4 bases from V and 2 bases from J, with 9 bases in between. The CDR3 runs to 15 residues. The germline CDR1 and CDR2 sequences are SEHNR and FQNEAQ (reference sequence). CDR3 in DNA: TGTGCCAGCAGCTGGTTTGGGGCTGGGGCCAACGTCCTGACTTTC. Amino acids: CASSWFGAGANVLTF. The whole variable domain, remainder taken from reference TRBV7-9 and TRBJ2-6, is DTGVSQNPRHKITKRGQNVTFRCDPISEHNRLYWYRQTLGQGPEFLTYFQNEAQLEKSRLLSDRFSAERPKGSFSTLEIQRTEQGDSAMYLCASSWFGAGANVLTFGAGSRLTVL.

The V call is TRBV6-1, the J call TRBJ1-5, with D possibly matching TRBD1 (6 bases). Trimming removed 4 bases at V and 1 base at J, with 11 bases between. The CDR3 consists of 15 residues. CDR1 MNHNS and CDR2 SASEGT come from the germline V gene. The CDR3 DNA sequence: TGTGCCAGCAGTGTAGACAGGATCAGCAATCAGCCCCAGCATTTT. Its translation: CASSVDRISNQPQHF.

The chain couples TRBV4-1 to TRBJ1-2, with 9 nucleotides matching TRBD1. V was clipped by 5 bases and J by 4 bases; unmatched bases: 14. The CDR3 runs 17 residues. Germline-derived CDR1 and CDR2 are MGHRA and YSYEKL. CDR3 in DNA: TGCGCCAGCAGCTACCCCTCGGGACAGGGTTTAGGCTATGGCTACACCTTC. Its protein is CASSYPSGQGLGYGYTF.

The rearrangement links TRBV2 to TRBJ2-3; 15 positions match TRBD2. Germline values: CDR1 SNHLY, CDR2 FYNNEI. The CDR3 extends over 16 amino acids. The J segment lost 8 bases and the V segment lost 4 bases, leaving 7 bases of the junction unmatched. The CDR3 nucleotides are TGTGCCAGCAGTGTCGGGACTAGCGGGGGGAGGGGTACGCAGTATTTT. It specifies CASSVGTSGGRGTQYF.

This chain joins TRBV28 and TRBJ1-1; unclear D gene. The CDR3 is 12 residues long. V lost 6 bases and J lost 1, with 6 bases in between. Germline values: CDR1 MDHEN, CDR2 SYDVKM. The chain's CDR3 is CASRASNTEAFF. In nucleotides, the CDR3 is TGTGCCAGCAGGGCTTCGAACACTGAAGCTTTCTTT. The variable domain in full, with the rest retrieved from reference TRBV28 and TRBJ1-1, is DVKVTQSSRYLVKRTGEKVFLECVQDMDHENMFWYRQDPGLGLRLIYFSYDVKMKEKGDIPEGYSVSREKKERFSLILESASTNQTSMYLCASRASNTEAFFGQGTRLTVV.

The chain has TRBV19 and TRBJ1-1; D is possibly TRBD1 (5 bases). Germline V gene sequence: CDR1 LNHDA, CDR2 SQIVND (reference sequence). This CDR3 has 14 amino acids. V lost 5 bases, J lost 1 base, and 11 bases lay in between. The CDR3 region has the DNA TGTGCCAGTAGTGCAGGGTTGGGGAACACTGAAGCTTTCTTT. Amino acids: CASSAGLGNTEAFF. Drawing the rest from reference TRBV19 and TRBJ1-1, the complete variable domain is DGGITQSPKYLFRKEGQNVTLSCEQNLNHDAMYWYRQDPGQGLRLIYYSQIVNDFQKGDIAEGYSVSREKKESFPLTVTSAQKNPTAFYLCASSAGLGNTEAFFGQGTRLTVV.